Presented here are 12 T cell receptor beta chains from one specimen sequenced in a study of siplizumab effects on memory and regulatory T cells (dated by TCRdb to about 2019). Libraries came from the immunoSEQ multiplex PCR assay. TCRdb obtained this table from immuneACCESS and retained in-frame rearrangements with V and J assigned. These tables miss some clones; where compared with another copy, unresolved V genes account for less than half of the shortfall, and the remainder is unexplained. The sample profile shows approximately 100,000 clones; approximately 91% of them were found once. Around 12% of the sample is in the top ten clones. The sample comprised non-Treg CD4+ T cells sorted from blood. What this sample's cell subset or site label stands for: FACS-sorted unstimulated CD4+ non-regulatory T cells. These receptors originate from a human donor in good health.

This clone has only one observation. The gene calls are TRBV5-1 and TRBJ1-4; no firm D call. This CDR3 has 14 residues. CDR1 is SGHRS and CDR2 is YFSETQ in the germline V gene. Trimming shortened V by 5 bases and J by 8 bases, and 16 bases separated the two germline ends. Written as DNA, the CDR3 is TGCGCCAGCAGTTCACAGCGGCATGACGAAAAACTGTTTTTT. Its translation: CASSSQRHDEKLFF.

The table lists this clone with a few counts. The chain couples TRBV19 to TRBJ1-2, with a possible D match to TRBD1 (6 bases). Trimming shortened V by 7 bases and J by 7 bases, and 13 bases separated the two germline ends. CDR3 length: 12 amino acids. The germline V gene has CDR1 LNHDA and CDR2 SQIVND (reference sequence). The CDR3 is CASTEGGRGYTF. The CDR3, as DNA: TGTGCCAGTACCGAAGGGGGGCGTGGCTACACCTTC.

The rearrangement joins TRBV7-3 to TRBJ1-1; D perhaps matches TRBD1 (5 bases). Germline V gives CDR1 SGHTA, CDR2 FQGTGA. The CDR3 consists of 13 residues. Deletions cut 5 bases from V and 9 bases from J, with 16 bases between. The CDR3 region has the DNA TGTGCCAGCAGCCTCACGTCCGGGACCAAAGCTTTCTTT. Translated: CASSLTSGTKAFF.

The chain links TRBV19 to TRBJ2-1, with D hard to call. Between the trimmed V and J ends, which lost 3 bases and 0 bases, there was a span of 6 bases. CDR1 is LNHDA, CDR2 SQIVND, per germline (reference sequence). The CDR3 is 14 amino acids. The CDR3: CASSIGSSYNEQFF. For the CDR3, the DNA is TGTGCCAGTAGTATCGGTAGCTCCTACAATGAGCAGTTCTTC.

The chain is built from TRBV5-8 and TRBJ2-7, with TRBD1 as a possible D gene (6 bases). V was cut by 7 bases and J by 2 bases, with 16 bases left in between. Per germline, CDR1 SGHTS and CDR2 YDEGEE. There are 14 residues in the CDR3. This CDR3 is CASLRGGMTYEQYF. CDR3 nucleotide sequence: TGTGCCAGCTTAAGAGGGGGTATGACCTACGAGCAGTACTTC.

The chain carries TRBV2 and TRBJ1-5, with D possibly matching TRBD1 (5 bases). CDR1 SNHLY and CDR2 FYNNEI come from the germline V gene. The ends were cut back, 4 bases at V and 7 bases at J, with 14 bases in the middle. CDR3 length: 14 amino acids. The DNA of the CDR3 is TGTGCCAGCAGTGTGGTTGGGGGATTCCAGCCCCAGCATTTT. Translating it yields CASSVVGGFQPQHF.

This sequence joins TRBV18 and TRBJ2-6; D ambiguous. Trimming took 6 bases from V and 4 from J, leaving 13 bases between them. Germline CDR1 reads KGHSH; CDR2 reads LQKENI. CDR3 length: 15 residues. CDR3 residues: CASSLRSTGANVLTF. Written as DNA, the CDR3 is TGTGCCAGCTCTCTACGCTCTACGGGGGCCAACGTCCTGACTTTC. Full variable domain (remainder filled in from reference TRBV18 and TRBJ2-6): NAGVMQNPRHLVRRRGQEARLRCSPMKGHSHVYWYRQLPEEGLKFMVYLQKENIIDESGMPKERFSAEFPKEGPSILRIQQVVRGDSAAYFCASSLRSTGANVLTFGAGSRLTVL.

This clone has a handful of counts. This CDR3 is CAISGQTGENTEAFF. The CDR3 nucleotides are TGTGCCATCAGTGGACAAACAGGGGAAAACACTGAAGCTTTCTTT. The chain combines TRBV10-3 with TRBJ1-1; 7 bases fit TRBD1. V shed 4 bases and J 2 bases; nucleotides not matched to a gene: 7. Germline assignment: CDR1 ENHRY and CDR2 SYGVKD. This CDR3 is built from 15 residues.

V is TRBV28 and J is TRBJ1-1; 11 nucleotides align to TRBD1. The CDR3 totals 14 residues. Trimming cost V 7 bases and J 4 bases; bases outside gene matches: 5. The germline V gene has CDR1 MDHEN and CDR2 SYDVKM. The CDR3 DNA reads TGTGCCAGCACCCTCGGGACAGGGGGCACTGAAGCTTTCTTT. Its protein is CASTLGTGGTEAFF.

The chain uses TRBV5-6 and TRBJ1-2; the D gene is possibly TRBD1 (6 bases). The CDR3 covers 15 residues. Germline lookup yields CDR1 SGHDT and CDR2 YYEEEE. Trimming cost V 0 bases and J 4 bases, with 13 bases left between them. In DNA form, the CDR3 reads TGTGCCAGCAGCTTGGCCGGGGGGCGCGGCTATGGCTACACCTTC. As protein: CASSLAGGRGYGYTF.

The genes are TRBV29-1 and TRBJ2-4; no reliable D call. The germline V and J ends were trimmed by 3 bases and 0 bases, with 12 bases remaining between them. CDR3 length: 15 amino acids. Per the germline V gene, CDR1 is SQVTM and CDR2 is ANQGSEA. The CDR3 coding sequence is TGCAGCGTTGATGGGCATATCTTAGCCAAAAACATTCAGTACTTC. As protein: CSVDGHILAKNIQYF.

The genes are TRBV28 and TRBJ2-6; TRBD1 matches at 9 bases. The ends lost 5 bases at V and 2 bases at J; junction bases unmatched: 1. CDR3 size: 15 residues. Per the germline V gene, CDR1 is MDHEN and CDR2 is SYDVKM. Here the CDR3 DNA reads TGTGCCAGCAGTACAGGGGGCGCTGGGGCCAACGTCCTGACTTTC. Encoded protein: CASSTGGAGANVLTF. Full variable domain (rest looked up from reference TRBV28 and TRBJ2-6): DVKVTQSSRYLVKRTGEKVFLECVQDMDHENMFWYRQDPGLGLRLIYFSYDVKMKEKGDIPEGYSVSREKKERFSLILESASTNQTSMYLCASSTGGAGANVLTFGAGSRLTVL.